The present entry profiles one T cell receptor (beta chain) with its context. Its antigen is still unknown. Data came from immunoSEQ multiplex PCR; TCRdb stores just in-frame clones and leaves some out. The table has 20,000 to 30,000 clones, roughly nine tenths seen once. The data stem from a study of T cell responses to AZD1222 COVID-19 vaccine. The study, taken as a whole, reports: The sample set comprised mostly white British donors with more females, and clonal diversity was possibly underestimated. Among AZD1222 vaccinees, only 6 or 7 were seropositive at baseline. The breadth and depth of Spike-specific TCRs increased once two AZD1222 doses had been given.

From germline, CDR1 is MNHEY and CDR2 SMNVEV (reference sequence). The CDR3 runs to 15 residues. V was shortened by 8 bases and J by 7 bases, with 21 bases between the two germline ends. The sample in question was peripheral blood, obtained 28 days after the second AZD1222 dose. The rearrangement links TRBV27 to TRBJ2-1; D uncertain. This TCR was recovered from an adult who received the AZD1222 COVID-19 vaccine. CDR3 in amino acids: CASSSAGAGKNEQFF. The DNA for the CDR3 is TGTGCCAGCTCCTCGGCAGGAGCTGGGAAGAATGAGCAGTTCTTC.